One sample yielded the 17 T cell receptor beta chains listed below, sequenced in a study of T cells in Graves' hyperthyroidism and ophthalmopathy. TCR beta CDR3 sequences were amplified from RNA transcripts. When the TCR CDR3 underwent first-round RT-PCR, the HTBI primer set was used. One entry per CDR3 protein results from TCRdb running MiXCR on the multiplex PCR reads. The sample shows about 700,000 distinct CDR3 sequences, 13% to 15% of them seen only once. Sequenced material: blood. These receptors were collected from a woman aged 18 to 35 with Graves' hyperthyroidism.

This clonotype has more than one count but fewer than ten. The rearrangement uses TRBV7-9 and TRBJ2-7; D unresolved. CDR1 and CDR2 (germline): SEHNR, FQNEAQ (reference sequence). The CDR3 is 13 residues long. V gave up 6 bases and J gave up 4 bases, with 13 bases separating them. The CDR3 protein is CASSFPGFYEQYF. The CDR3 DNA sequence: TGTGCCAGCAGTTTCCCCGGGTTTTACGAGCAGTACTTC.

This clonotype was seen a few times. The germline gene is not matched at one end of the junction; a read error may be the cause. The chain combines TRBV11-2 with TRBJ1-1, with TRBD1 as a possible D gene (5 bases). Germline V gene data show CDR1 as SGHAT and CDR2 as FQNNGV. The CDR3 is made up of 17 amino acids. CDR3: CAGSAELSGTSNTEAFF. As DNA, the CDR3 is TGTGCCGGCAGCGCGGAATTAAGCGGGACCTCGAACACTGAAGCTTTCTTT.

At least ten counts were recorded for this clonotype. This chain connects TRBV13 to TRBJ2-7, with 9 bases aligning to TRBD2. The CDR3 is made up of 21 amino acids. Germline CDR1 is PRHDT and CDR2 is FYEKMQ (reference sequence). V trimming: 1 base; J trimming: 9 bases; junction bases outside the gene matches: 28. CDR3 nucleotide sequence: TGTGCCAGCAGCTTAGTTTTCGCCCGGGTGGGCAGCCTAGCGGGAATCAGAGTGCAGTACTTC. Translation gives CASSLVFARVGSLAGIRVQYF.

This clonotype appeared a few times. The chain uses TRBV12-3 or TRBV12-4 and TRBJ2-5; 10 nucleotides agree with TRBD2. The CDR3 contains 15 residues. V lost 2 bases and J lost 5; bases outside the gene matches: 5. CDR3 region: CASSLPGLAFETQYF. Here the CDR3 DNA reads TGTGCCAGCAGTTTACCGGGACTAGCGTTCGAGACCCAGTACTTC.

The rearrangement joins TRBV5-1 to TRBJ2-4, with 11 bases fitting TRBD2. V dropped 4 bases and J dropped 0; count of bases not matched to a gene: 15. CDR1 is SGHRS and CDR2 is YFSETQ in the germline V gene. The CDR3 has 20 amino acids. The CDR3 region has the DNA TGCGCCAGCAGCCCCTGGCAACTAGCGGGAGATAGTCTAGCCAAAAACATTCAGTACTTC. This gives the protein CASSPWQLAGDSLAKNIQYF.

This clonotype has at least ten counts. The genes are TRBV11-2 and TRBJ2-1, with TRBD1 matching over 9 bases. This CDR3 is 17 amino acids long. Germline V gives CDR1 SGHAT, CDR2 FQNNGV. After removal of 2 bases from V and 5 bases from J, the junction contained 10 bases not matched to a gene. The DNA for the CDR3 is TGTGCCAGCAGCTTACGTACCGGGACAGGGTGGAACAATGAGCAGTTCTTC. Its protein is CASSLRTGTGWNNEQFF. Full variable domain (outside the CDR3, taken from reference TRBV11-2 and TRBJ2-1): EAGVAQSPRYKIIEKRQSVAFWCNPISGHATLYWYQQILGQGPKLLIQFQNNGVVDDSQLPKDRFSAERLKGVDSTLKIQPAKLEDSAVYLCASSLRTGTGWNNEQFFGPGTRLTVL.

This clonotype has at least ten counts. V usage is TRBV11-3 and J usage is TRBJ1-5; TRBD1 agrees at 7 bases. This CDR3 has 13 amino acids. CDR1 is SGHNT, CDR2 YENEEA, per germline. V dropped 5 bases and J dropped 8; count of bases not matched to a gene: 6. The CDR3 bases are TGTGCCAGCAGCCATTCCAGGGGGAAGCCCCAGCATTTT. Its translation: CASSHSRGKPQHF.

This clonotype was seen repeatedly, ten times or more. The chain is built from TRBV11-2 and TRBJ1-1, with a weak D call TRBD1 (5 bases). CDR3 length: 16 amino acids. The germline V and J ends were trimmed by 3 bases and 2 bases, with 16 bases remaining between them. Germline V gene sequence: CDR1 SGHAT, CDR2 FQNNGV. CDR3 loop: CASSFRSLGVNTEAFF. The CDR3, as DNA: TGTGCCAGCAGCTTTAGGTCATTAGGGGTTAACACTGAAGCTTTCTTT.

This clonotype was seen a handful of times. CDR3 residues: CASRDAGGLNTEAFF. CDR3 DNA: TGCGCCAGCAGAGATGCGGGGGGGTTGAACACTGAAGCTTTCTTT. The J gene is TRBJ1-1, the V gene TRBV4-1, with a weak D call TRBD1 (5 bases). Per germline, CDR1 MGHRA and CDR2 YSYEKL. The germline V and J ends were trimmed by 6 bases and 0 bases, with 14 bases remaining between them. CDR3 length: 15 residues.

This clonotype showed up many times. The chain joins TRBV6-2 or TRBV6-3 to TRBJ2-5; 13 bases match TRBD2. The CDR3 loop spans 16 amino acids. The germline gives CDR1 MNHEY, CDR2 SVGEGT. Unmatched junction bases numbered 4, after V lost 3 bases and J lost 3 bases. The CDR3 region is CASSYVGTSGKETQYF. CDR3 DNA: TGTGCCAGCAGTTATGTCGGGACTAGCGGGAAAGAGACCCAGTACTTC.

Ten or more counts support this clonotype. The chain couples TRBV18 to TRBJ2-7; no definite D call. The CDR3 loop spans 13 amino acids. Germline lookup yields CDR1 KGHSH and CDR2 LQKENI. The V end lost 1 base, the J end lost 2 bases, and 6 bases lay between the germline ends. Here the CDR3 reads CASSPRLTYEQYF. CDR3 DNA: TGTGCCAGCTCACCACGGCTTACCTACGAGCAGTACTTC.

This clonotype showed up just a few times. This rearrangement joins TRBV7-6 to TRBJ1-1, with a possible D match to TRBD1 (6 bases). With 4 bases removed from V and 7 bases from J, the gap between germline ends came to 10 bases. The CDR3 is 12 amino acids. In germline, CDR1 is SGHVS, CDR2 FNYEAQ. The CDR3 loop is CASSSGQLEAFF. The CDR3 DNA reads TGTGCCAGCAGCTCTGGACAGCTTGAAGCTTTCTTT.

V usage is TRBV7-2 and J usage is TRBJ2-2; 8 bases are a match to TRBD2. CDR1 is SGHTA, CDR2 FQGNSA, per germline. Germline trimming cut 6 bases from V and 6 bases from J; bases unmatched to any gene: 15. This CDR3 contains 17 residues. The CDR3 loop is CASSYENGRASAGELFF. CDR3 nucleotides: TGTGCCAGCAGTTACGAGAACGGGAGGGCTTCAGCCGGGGAGCTGTTTTTT.

The chain links TRBV20-1 to TRBJ2-7; D remains ambiguous. Germline V gives CDR1 DFQATT, CDR2 SNEGSKA (reference sequence). The V end lost 0 bases, the J end lost 8 bases, and 11 bases lay between the germline ends. This CDR3 is 12 amino acids long. The CDR3 DNA follows: TGCAGTGCTAGAGATCAGGTCCCACAGCAGTACTTC. Amino acid sequence: CSARDQVPQQYF.

This clonotype was counted a few times. The chain combines TRBV15 with TRBJ2-1; 9 nucleotides line up with TRBD2. This CDR3 spans 14 amino acids. Germline V gives CDR1 LNHNV, CDR2 YYDKDF (reference sequence). Trimming took 8 bases from V and 3 from J; bases not matched to a gene: 5. The CDR3 bases are TGTGCCACCTCGGAACTAGCGGGCTACAATGAGCAGTTCTTC. Its protein product is CATSELAGYNEQFF.

About this clonotype: This sequence may be a read error, since a much larger clone differs from it by one base. The chain carries TRBV20-1 and TRBJ1-1; 9 nucleotides line up with TRBD1. The CDR3 contains 13 residues. V gave up 6 bases and J gave up 3 bases; unmatched junction bases: 5. Germline V lookup: CDR1 DFQATT, CDR2 SNEGSKA (reference sequence). CDR3 loop: CSAEGQGHTEAFF. The CDR3 region has the DNA TGCAGTGCCGAGGGACAGGGCCACACTGAAGCTTTCTTT.

This clonotype was seen at least ten times. The rearrangement links TRBV7-8 to TRBJ1-5; a possible D gene is TRBD1 (6 bases). With 8 bases removed from V and 1 base from J, the gap between germline ends came to 15 bases. The germline V gene has CDR1 SGHVS and CDR2 FQNEAQ. The CDR3 contains 15 residues. DNA of the CDR3: TGTGCCAGCTCCTCTAAAAGGGGGAGCAATCAGCCCCAGCATTTT. Its protein is CASSSKRGSNQPQHF.